This T cell receptor beta chain emerged from a study of vaccination effects on CD4 cells after COVID-19 (dated by TCRdb to between 2022 and 2023). Regarding the complete study: Each participant got two doses of an mRNA SARS-CoV-2 vaccine, either BNT162b2 or mRNA-1273. Pre-vaccine samples were drawn from a couple of convalescent patients 16 days and one week before the first dose, at 142 and 148 days after COVID-19 diagnosis. In both COVID-19 convalescent patients and infection-naive vaccine recipients, the study compared SARS-CoV-2 spike-specific CD4+ TCR repertoires from before mRNA vaccination with those from after it. A total of ten to eleven COVID-19 convalescent patients and a few SARS-CoV-2-naive healthy vaccine recipients were included in the full study. Cultures from other donors in the study were sequenced with the Oncomine TCR Beta short-read assay on an Illumina iSeq 100.

What the authors observed across the whole study: Limitations of the study were the small number of convalescent patients and the absence of early post-infection timepoints. Marked clonal contraction was observed in both infection-induced and vaccine-induced clones at late post-vaccination timepoints, consistent with waning T cell responses. In convalescent patients, the post-vaccine spike-reactive repertoire consisted mainly of new vaccine-induced clones, largely distinct from infection-induced clones.

From a lookup of the germline V gene, CDR1 and CDR2 are MNHNS and SASEGT. Trimming takes 5 bases from V and 2 bases from J, and the germline ends sit 10 bases apart. Reading from cysteine to phenylalanine, the CDR3 counts 15 amino acids. The only DNA kept is the CDR3, 45 bases in frame from the first base. The protocol used for the library was the immunoSEQ multiplex PCR assay. DNA from the cultured and isolated CD4+ T cells underwent TCR beta CDR3 sequencing. The original methods were these. Non-productive TCR sequences were removed, reads were trimmed to the CDR3 region, and CDR3s of at least 7 amino acids were retained. Antigen-specific clonotypes were identified with the MANAFEST web app by comparing expansion in peptide wells against reference cultures. To count as positive, a clone had to show expansion at FDR<0.05 compared with the reference and with all other wells, an odds ratio above 5, and a frequency above 0.1% in two replicate wells. A clonotype was called cross-reactive if it was significantly expanded both in SARS-CoV-2 spike wells and in at least one common cold coronavirus spike condition. Using the stringdist R package, CDR3 similarity was measured by Levenshtein distance, and unrooted trees were constructed with ape in R 3.6.1. TCRdb took over this immuneACCESS table, retaining in-frame rearrangements with V and J assigned. Such tables are incomplete; in checked studies, under half of the missing clones stem from an unresolved V gene, and the remainder is unexplained. The DNA gave D and trimming, while V, J and clone size come from that table. This sample is represented by tens of thousands of clones; around 67% of them were singletons. 25% to 35% of the sample goes to the ten largest clones.

The ViraFEST assay stimulated PBMC with viral peptide pools and then used TCR sequencing to identify antigen-specific CD4+ T cell clonotypes by expansion. After approximately eleven days of culture, CD4+ T cells were isolated with the EasySep CD4+ T cell isolation kit. PCR-confirmed SARS-CoV-2 infection had occurred in convalescent patients between March and December 2020, before the Alpha, Beta and Delta variants emerged in the United States. Around 2 million PBMC per well were cultured in IMDM with around 5% human AB serum, 10 IU/ml IL-2 and gentamicin, plus 10 ug/ml peptides. On days 3 and 7, half of the culture medium was replaced with fresh IL-2-containing medium. Unless noted otherwise, every peptide stimulation condition was cultured in triplicate wells. Using Ficoll-Paque Plus gradient centrifugation, PBMC were separated from whole blood and then either used fresh or cryopreserved at -140C. The QIAamp micro DNA kit was used to extract genomic DNA from the cultured CD4+ T cells.

A word on this clone: The antigen it binds to is not known. The sample holds no much larger clone one base away, and base qualities are not on file.

This sequence was found in a human donor who had a prior SARS-CoV-2 infection. Sequences were derived from CD4+ T cells from PBMCs cultured with a peptide pool, sampled before COVID-19 vaccination. This receptor chain uses TRBV6-1 and TRBJ2-6; the D gene lacks a confident call. The CDR3 protein sequence reads: CASSSAVTGANVLTF. The DNA sequence is given as TGTGCCAGCAGTTCCGCCGTCACTGGGGCCAACGTCCTGACTTTC.